The entry that follows covers one T cell receptor beta chain sequence. This sample was included in a study of T cell changes during pregnancy in multiple sclerosis. Clones were read by immunoSEQ multiplex PCR, and TCRdb kept only the in-frame ones, dropping some. The repertoire consists of roughly 110,000 clones, with around 90% occurring once and the leading ten covering around 1.5%. V gave up 0 bases and J gave up 1 base, with 11 bases separating them. Germline CDR1 is SEHNR and CDR2 is FQNEAQ (reference sequence). The CDR3 runs to 16 residues. This receptor was obtained from a female donor with multiple sclerosis, enrolled in a pregnancy study. This specimen consisted of peripheral blood, obtained after pregnancy. The V call is TRBV7-9, the J call TRBJ2-3, with D maybe TRBD1 (5 bases). This CDR3 reads CASSLAMTVGTDTQYF. Written as DNA, the CDR3 is TGTGCCAGCAGCTTAGCGATGACAGTCGGCACAGATACGCAGTATTTT.